This T cell receptor (beta chain) is drawn from a study of shared clonotypes between healthy human individuals. V dropped 1 base and J dropped 5 bases, with 13 bases sitting between them. This CDR3 is built from 15 residues. The V gene's germline CDR1 is MGHRA and CDR2 YSYEKL. TCRdb's table, derived via immunoSEQ multiplex PCR, lists solely in-frame clones and lacks some. The table has about 1.5 million clones, around 97% seen once. The sequence derives from a man in his thirties or forties in good health. This rearrangement joins TRBV4-1 to TRBJ2-3; perhaps TRBD1 as D (5 bases). Sequencing was performed on naive CD4+ T cells sorted from blood. Subset denoted: CD45RA+ positively selected. The chain's CDR3 is CASSQVQERIDTQYF. The CDR3 region has the DNA TGCGCCAGCAGCCAAGTACAGGAGCGAATAGATACGCAGTATTTT.